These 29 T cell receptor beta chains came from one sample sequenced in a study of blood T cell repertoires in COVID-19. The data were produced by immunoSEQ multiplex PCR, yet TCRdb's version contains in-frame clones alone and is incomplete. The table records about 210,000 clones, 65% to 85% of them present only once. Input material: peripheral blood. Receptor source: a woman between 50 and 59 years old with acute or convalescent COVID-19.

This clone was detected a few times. The CDR3 coding sequence is TGTGCCAGCAGTGAAGTGCCGGGTCCGCCCGGGGAGCTGTTTTTT. This gives the protein CASSEVPGPPGELFF. The chain recombines TRBV2 with TRBJ2-2; D unclear. Germline V CDR1 and CDR2: SNHLY, FYNNEI. This CDR3 comprises 15 residues. Trimming pared 1 base from V and 6 bases from J, leaving 12 bases between.

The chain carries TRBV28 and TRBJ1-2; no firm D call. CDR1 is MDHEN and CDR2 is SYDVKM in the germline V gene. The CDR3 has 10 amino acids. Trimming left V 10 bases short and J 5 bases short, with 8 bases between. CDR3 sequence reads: CATQLYGYTF. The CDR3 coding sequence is TGTGCCACCCAACTTTATGGCTACACCTTC.

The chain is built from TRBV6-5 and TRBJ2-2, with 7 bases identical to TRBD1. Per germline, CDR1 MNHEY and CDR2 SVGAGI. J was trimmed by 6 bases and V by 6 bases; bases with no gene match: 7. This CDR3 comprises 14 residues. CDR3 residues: CASRRTGVAGELFF. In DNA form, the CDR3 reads TGTGCCAGCAGGAGAACAGGGGTGGCCGGGGAGCTGTTTTTT.

CDR3 in amino acids: CASSFQGSYEQYF. The CDR3 DNA sequence: TGTGCCAGCAGCTTTCAGGGGTCCTACGAGCAGTACTTC. The genes are TRBV7-2 and TRBJ2-7; D is possibly TRBD1 (6 bases). Germline loops: CDR1 SGHTA, CDR2 FQGNSA. The V and J ends lost 3 bases and 1 base respectively, with 7 bases between them. The CDR3 extends over 13 amino acids.

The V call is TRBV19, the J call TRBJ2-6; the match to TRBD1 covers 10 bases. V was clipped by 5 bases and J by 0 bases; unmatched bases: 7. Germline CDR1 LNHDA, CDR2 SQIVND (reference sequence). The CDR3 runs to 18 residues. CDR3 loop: CASSPRDRGLSGANVLTF. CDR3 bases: TGTGCCAGTAGTCCCCGGGACAGGGGACTCTCTGGGGCCAACGTCCTGACTTTC.

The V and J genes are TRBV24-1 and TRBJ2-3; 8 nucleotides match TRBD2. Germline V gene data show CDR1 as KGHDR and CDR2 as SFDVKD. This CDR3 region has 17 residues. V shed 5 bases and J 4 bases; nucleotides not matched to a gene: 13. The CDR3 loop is CATSGGEVAGRADTQYF. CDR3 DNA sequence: TGTGCCACCAGTGGGGGCGAGGTAGCGGGAAGGGCAGATACGCAGTATTTT.

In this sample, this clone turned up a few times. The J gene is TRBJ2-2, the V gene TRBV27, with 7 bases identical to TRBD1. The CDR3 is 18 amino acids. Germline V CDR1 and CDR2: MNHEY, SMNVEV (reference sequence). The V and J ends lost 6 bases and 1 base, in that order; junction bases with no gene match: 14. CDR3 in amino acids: CASSPDRDPTRNTGELFF. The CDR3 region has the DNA TGTGCCAGCAGCCCCGACAGGGACCCCACAAGGAACACCGGGGAGCTGTTTTTT.

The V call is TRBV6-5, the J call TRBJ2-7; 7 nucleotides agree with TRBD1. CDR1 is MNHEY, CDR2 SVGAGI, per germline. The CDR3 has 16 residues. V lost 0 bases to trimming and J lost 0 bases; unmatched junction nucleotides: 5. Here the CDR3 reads CASSYSFGQASYEQYF. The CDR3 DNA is TGTGCCAGCAGTTACTCGTTTGGACAGGCCTCCTACGAGCAGTACTTC.

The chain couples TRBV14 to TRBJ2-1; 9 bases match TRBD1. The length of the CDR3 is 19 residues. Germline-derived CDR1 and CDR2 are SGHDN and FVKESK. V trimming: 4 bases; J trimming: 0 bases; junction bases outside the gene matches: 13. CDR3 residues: CASSPSGQGYTSSYNEQFF. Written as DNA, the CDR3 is TGTGCCAGCAGCCCCTCGGGACAGGGATACACAAGCTCCTACAATGAGCAGTTCTTC.

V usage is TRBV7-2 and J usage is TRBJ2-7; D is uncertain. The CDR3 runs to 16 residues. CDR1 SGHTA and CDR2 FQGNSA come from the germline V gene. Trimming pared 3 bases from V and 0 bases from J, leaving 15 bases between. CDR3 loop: CASSFGPLVSSYEQYF. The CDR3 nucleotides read TGTGCCAGCAGCTTTGGCCCGTTGGTCAGCTCCTACGAGCAGTACTTC.

CDR3 sequence: CSVYQGTEAFF. The CDR3 bases are TGCAGCGTTTACCAGGGAACTGAAGCTTTCTTT. J is TRBJ1-1 and V is TRBV29-1; TRBD1 is a possible D gene (5 bases). The CDR3 contains 11 residues. V lost 5 bases to trimming and J lost 5 bases, with 9 bases between them. The germline V gene has CDR1 SQVTM and CDR2 ANQGSEA.

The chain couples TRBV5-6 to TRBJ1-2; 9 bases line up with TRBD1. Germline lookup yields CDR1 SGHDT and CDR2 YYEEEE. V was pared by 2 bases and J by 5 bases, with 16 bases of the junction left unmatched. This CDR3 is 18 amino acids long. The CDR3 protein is CASSFVGRTGVTLYGYTF. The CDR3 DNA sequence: TGTGCCAGCAGCTTTGTCGGACGGACAGGGGTTACCCTTTATGGCTACACCTTC.

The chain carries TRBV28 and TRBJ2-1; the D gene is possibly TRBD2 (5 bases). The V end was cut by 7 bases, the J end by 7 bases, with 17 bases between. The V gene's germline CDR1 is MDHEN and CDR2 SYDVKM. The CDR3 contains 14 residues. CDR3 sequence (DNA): TGTGCCAGCATTGAAACAGATCCGGGGAATGAGCAGTTCTTC. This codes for CASIETDPGNEQFF.

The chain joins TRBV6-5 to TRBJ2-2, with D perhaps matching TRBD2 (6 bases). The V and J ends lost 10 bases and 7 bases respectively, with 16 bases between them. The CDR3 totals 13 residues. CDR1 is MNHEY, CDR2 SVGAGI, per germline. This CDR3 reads CATLRRGDGELFF. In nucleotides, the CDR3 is TGTGCCACCTTACGGCGCGGGGACGGGGAGCTGTTTTTT.

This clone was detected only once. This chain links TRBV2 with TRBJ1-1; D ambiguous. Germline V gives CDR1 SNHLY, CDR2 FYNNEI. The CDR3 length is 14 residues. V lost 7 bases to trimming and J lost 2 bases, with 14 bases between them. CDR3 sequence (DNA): TGTGCCAGCATTCGTTCTAGGCCCAACACTGAAGCTTTCTTT. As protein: CASIRSRPNTEAFF.

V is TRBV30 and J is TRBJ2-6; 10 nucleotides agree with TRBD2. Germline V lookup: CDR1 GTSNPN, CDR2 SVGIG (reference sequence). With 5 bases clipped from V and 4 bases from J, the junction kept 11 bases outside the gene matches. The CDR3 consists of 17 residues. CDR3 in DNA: TGTGCCTGGGAAGGGCTAGCGGGAGTATCCGGGGCCAACGTCCTGACTTTC. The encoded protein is CAWEGLAGVSGANVLTF.

The DNA of the CDR3 is TGCAGCGTTGAAGTTGGGGGGGTAGGTGAAAAACTGTTTTTT. This codes for CSVEVGGVGEKLFF. V gene TRBV29-1 combines with J gene TRBJ1-4; the D gene is possibly TRBD1 (5 bases). The CDR3 is made up of 14 amino acids. Trimming removed 1 base at V and 7 bases at J, with 13 bases between. CDR1 is SQVTM and CDR2 is ANQGSEA in the germline V gene.

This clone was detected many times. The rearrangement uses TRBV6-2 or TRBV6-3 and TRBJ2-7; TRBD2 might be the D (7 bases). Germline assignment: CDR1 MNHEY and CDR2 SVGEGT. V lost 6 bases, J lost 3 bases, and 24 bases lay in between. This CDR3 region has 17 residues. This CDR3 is CASSLRGRERPDYEQYF. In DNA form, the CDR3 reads TGTGCCAGCAGCCTACGGGGGCGGGAGCGGCCTGACTACGAGCAGTACTTC.

This CDR3 is CASSSSPTSGYNEQFF. As DNA, the CDR3 is TGTGCCAGCAGCTCGTCCCCCACTAGCGGGTACAATGAGCAGTTCTTC. The chain is built from TRBV13 and TRBJ2-1, with 9 bases aligning to TRBD2. From germline, CDR1 is PRHDT and CDR2 FYEKMQ (reference sequence). This CDR3 spans 16 amino acids. Trimming removed 4 bases from V and 4 bases from J; junction bases left unmatched: 8.

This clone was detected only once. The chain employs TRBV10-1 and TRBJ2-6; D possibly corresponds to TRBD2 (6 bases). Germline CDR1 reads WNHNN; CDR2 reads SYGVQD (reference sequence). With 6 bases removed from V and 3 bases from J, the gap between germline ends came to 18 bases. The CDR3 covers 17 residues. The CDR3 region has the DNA TGCGCCAGCAGGCCGTACGGGAGTCGGTATGGGGCCAACGTCCTGACTTTC. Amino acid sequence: CASRPYGSRYGANVLTF.

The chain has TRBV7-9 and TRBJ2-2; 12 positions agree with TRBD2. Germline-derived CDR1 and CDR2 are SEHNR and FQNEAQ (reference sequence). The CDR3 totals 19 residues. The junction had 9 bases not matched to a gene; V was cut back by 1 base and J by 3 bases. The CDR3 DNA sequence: TGTGCCAGCAGCTTAGGATCGGCTAGCGGGAGGGTCCACACCGGGGAGCTGTTTTTT. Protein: CASSLGSASGRVHTGELFF.

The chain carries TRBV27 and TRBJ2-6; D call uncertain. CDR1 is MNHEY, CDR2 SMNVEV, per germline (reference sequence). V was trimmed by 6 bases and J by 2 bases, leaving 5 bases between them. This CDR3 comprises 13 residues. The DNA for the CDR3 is TGTGCCAGCAGGCAGACTGGGGCCAACGTCCTGACTTTC. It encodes CASRQTGANVLTF.

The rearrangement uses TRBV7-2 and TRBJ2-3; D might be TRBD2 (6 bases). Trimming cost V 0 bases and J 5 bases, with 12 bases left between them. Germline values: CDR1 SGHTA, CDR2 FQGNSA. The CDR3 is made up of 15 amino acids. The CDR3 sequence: CASSLARDSGDTQYF. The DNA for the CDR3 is TGTGCCAGCAGCTTAGCGCGGGACTCGGGAGATACGCAGTATTTT. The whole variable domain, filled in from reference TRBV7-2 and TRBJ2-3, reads GAGVSQSPSNKVTEKGKDVELRCDPISGHTALYWYRQSLGQGLEFLIYFQGNSAPDKSGLPSDRFSAERTGGSVSTLTIQRTQQEDSAVYLCASSLARDSGDTQYFGPGTRLTVL.

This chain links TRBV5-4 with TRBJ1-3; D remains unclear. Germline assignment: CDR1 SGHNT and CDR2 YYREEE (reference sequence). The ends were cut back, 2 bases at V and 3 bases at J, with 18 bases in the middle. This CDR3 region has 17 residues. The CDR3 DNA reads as TGTGCCAGCAGCTTTATCGGTTCGGGGATAGTTGGAAACACCATATATTTT. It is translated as CASSFIGSGIVGNTIYF.

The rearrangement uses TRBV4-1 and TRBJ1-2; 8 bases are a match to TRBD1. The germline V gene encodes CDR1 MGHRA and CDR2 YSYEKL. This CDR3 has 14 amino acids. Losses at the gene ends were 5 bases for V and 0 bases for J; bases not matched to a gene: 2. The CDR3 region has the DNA TGCGCCAGCAGCGGGACAGGTGCTAACTATGGCTACACCTTC. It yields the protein CASSGTGANYGYTF.

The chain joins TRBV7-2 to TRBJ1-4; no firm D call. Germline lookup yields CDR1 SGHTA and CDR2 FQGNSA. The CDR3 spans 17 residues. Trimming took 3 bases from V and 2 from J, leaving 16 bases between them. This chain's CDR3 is CASSFDPRGVTNEKLFF. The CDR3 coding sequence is TGTGCCAGCAGCTTCGACCCTCGCGGGGTGACTAATGAAAAACTGTTTTTT.

The CDR3 region is CASSSPQSASYNEQFF. The DNA for the CDR3 is TGTGCCAGCAGCTCCCCCCAAAGCGCCTCCTACAATGAGCAGTTCTTC. The genes are TRBV7-2 and TRBJ2-1; D not resolved. V dropped 4 bases and J dropped 0 bases, with 13 bases sitting between them. The CDR3 sequence is 16 residues long. Per the germline V gene, CDR1 is SGHTA and CDR2 is FQGNSA.

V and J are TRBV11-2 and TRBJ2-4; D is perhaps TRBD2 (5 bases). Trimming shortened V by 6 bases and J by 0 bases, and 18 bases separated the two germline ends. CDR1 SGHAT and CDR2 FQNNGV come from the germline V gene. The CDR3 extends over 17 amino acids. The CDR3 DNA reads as TGTGCCAGCAGATTCACGGGGAGCGGCCCAGCCAAAAACATTCAGTACTTC. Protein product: CASRFTGSGPAKNIQYF. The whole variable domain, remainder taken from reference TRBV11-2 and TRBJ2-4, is EAGVAQSPRYKIIEKRQSVAFWCNPISGHATLYWYQQILGQGPKLLIQFQNNGVVDDSQLPKDRFSAERLKGVDSTLKIQPAKLEDSAVYLCASRFTGSGPAKNIQYFGAGTRLSVL.

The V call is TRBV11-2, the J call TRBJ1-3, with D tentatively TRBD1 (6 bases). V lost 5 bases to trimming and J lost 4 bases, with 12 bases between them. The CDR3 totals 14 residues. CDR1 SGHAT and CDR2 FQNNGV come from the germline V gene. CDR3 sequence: CASSPSGDGNTIYF. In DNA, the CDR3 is TGTGCCAGCAGCCCGTCAGGGGACGGAAACACCATATATTTT.